Described below is a single T cell receptor beta chain sequence and its context. The data were taken from a study of T cell changes during pregnancy in multiple sclerosis. CDR1 is PRHDT and CDR2 is FYEKMQ in the germline V gene (reference sequence). With 5 bases removed from V and 2 bases from J, the gap between germline ends came to 13 bases. This CDR3 has 14 amino acids. Repertoires were generated with immunoSEQ multiplex PCR, while TCRdb's copy carries only in-frame clones and drops some. The sample lists under 110,000 clones, 75% to 95% seen once, with over 1.5% in the top ten. The source was peripheral blood, collected before pregnancy. The chain joins TRBV13 to TRBJ2-7; perhaps TRBD2 as D (7 bases). The clonotype originates from a female donor with multiple sclerosis, enrolled in a pregnancy study. The CDR3 region has the DNA TGTGCCAGCAGCAGACGGGGGGCCGCCTACGAGCAGTACTTC. This encodes CASSRRGAAYEQYF.